What follows are 2 T cell receptor beta chains derived from one specimen sequenced in a study of T-cell reconstitution after alpha-beta-depleted transplantation in children. Unique molecular identifiers featured in how the TCRbeta library was prepared. TCRdb called the PCR reads again in MiXCR, with one record for every CDR3 protein. The table lists hundreds of thousands of distinct CDR3 sequences, about 10% of them singletons, with 2% in the top ten. Sequencing used PBMCs, obtained before TCRalphabeta/CD19-depleted stem cell transplant. The receptors were gathered from a child between 2 and 9 years old with inherited bone marrow failure, due to receive a stem cell transplant.

This clonotype occurred many times. The rearrangement joins TRBV29-1 to TRBJ1-2; D perhaps matches TRBD1 (6 bases). Germline values: CDR1 SQVTM, CDR2 ANQGSEA. The CDR3 length is 13 residues. V was pared by 3 bases and J by 7 bases, with 15 bases between. The CDR3 DNA reads as TGCAGCGTTGATTGGTCAGGGGCGAGTGGCTACACCTTC. It translates to CSVDWSGASGYTF. Full variable domain (missing parts from reference TRBV29-1 and TRBJ1-2): SAVISQKPSRDICQRGTSLTIQCQVDSQVTMMFWYRQQPGQSLTLIATANQGSEATYESGFVIDKFPISRPNLTFSTLTVSNMSPEDSSIYLCSVDWSGASGYTFGSGTRLTVV.

This clonotype was observed at least ten times. The chain has TRBV4-1 and TRBJ2-7, with D uncertain. The CDR3 covers 16 residues. The germline V gene encodes CDR1 MGHRA and CDR2 YSYEKL. V lost 0 bases and J 0 bases, leaving 12 bases between the germline ends. The CDR3 nucleotides read TGCGCCAGCAGCCAAGATTATCTGCCCCTCTCCTACGAGCAGTACTTC. It translates to CASSQDYLPLSYEQYF.